This record concerns one T cell receptor beta chain sequence. The entry originates in a study of blood T cell repertoires in COVID-19. The CDR3 is 18 residues long. The V and J ends lost 7 bases and 4 bases, in that order; junction bases with no gene match: 14. Germline loops: CDR1 LNHDA, CDR2 SQIVND (reference sequence). In the authors' methods: Reference gene primer amplification gave estimated nucleated cell counts. Method: immunoSEQ multiplex PCR; TCRdb's copy keeps in-frame clones and lacks some. V and J calls and clone size are those listed in that table; D and trimming were worked out from the DNA. Among some 250,000 clones listed, 88% were seen once.

V and J are TRBV19 and TRBJ2-6, with 9 bases matching TRBD1. Sequencing was performed on peripheral blood. This clonotype originated in a human donor in a cohort sampled during active COVID-19. In DNA form, the CDR3 reads TGTGCCAGTAAAACCCGGGACAGGGTAGTAATGGGGGCCAACGTCCTGACTTTC. Protein product: CASKTRDRVVMGANVLTF.